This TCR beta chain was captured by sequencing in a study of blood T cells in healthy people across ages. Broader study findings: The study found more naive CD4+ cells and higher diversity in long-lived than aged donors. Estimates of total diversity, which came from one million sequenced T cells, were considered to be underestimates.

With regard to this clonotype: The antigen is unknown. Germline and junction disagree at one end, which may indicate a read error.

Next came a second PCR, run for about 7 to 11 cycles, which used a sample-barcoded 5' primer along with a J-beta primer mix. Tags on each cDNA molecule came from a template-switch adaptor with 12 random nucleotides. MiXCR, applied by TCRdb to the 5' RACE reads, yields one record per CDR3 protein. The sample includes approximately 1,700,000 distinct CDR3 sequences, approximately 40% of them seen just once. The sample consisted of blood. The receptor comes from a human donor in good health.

DNA for the CDR3: TGTGTCAGCAGCTTAACAGGGCTGGGGGGTCTCGGCCAAGAGACCCAGTACTTC. Residues: CVSSLTGLGGLGQETQYF. The gene calls are TRBV7-3 and TRBJ2-5; D possibly uses TRBD1 or TRBD2 (6 bases each). Per germline, CDR1 SGHTA and CDR2 FQGTGA. This CDR3 region has 18 residues.